This T cell receptor beta chain emerged from a study of T cells in Graves' hyperthyroidism and ophthalmopathy. CDR3 size: 14 residues. V gave up 5 bases and J gave up 2 bases, with 12 bases separating them. The germline V gene has CDR1 MDHEN and CDR2 SYDVKM. This clonotype appeared many times. For ophthalmopathy patients, the Clinical Activity Score was at least 3 and the NOSPECS grade at least 4; duration was under 3 months. Researchers took RNA transcripts and amplified the TCR beta CDR3 regions from them. First-round RT-PCR targeting the TCR CDR3 was performed with the HTBI primer set. Via MiXCR, TCRdb re-called the multiplex PCR reads, giving one row per CDR3 protein. The sample lists about 600,000 distinct CDR3 sequences; around 16% were seen once.

The rearrangement links TRBV28 to TRBJ2-5, with D perhaps given as TRBD1 or TRBD2 (5 bases each). The sample consisted of blood. The source of this sequence is a woman aged 40-49 years with Graves' ophthalmopathy. CDR3 loop: CASSIRDRQETQYF. For the CDR3, the DNA is TGTGCCAGCAGTATCCGGGACCGTCAAGAGACCCAGTACTTC.